This TCR beta chain is drawn from a study of cytomegalovirus exposure and HLA in healthy donors. A word on this clone: Antigen unknown.

Study-level results: No immune exposure information besides CMV serostatus was available. Among TCR beta chains, those listed as cytomegalovirus-associated numbered more than 150.

Primers included in the PCR were 60 Vbeta and 13 Jbeta primers. The method was immunoSEQ multiplex PCR; TCRdb's version includes in-frame clones alone and lacks a portion of them. The sample carries around 150,000 clones, around 79% recorded once. The sequenced material came from PBMCs. The TCR was taken from a human donor in good health.

The DNA for the CDR3 is TGCGCCAGCAGTGACCAAGGACATTTCCAAGAGACCCAGTACTTC. This translates into CASSDQGHFQETQYF. The V and J genes are TRBV10-2 and TRBJ2-5, with D maybe TRBD1 (5 bases). The CDR3 loop spans 15 amino acids. CDR1 and CDR2 from the germline V gene are WSHSY and SAAADI. Trimming cost V 3 bases and J 1 base, with 12 bases left between them.